The TCR beta chain under discussion was sequenced for a study of shared clonotypes between healthy human individuals. Study in general: Plates per donor: three CD4 naive, three CD4 memory, two CD8 naive, one CD8 memory.

Sequencing was performed with immunoSEQ multiplex PCR; in TCRdb, only in-frame clones are kept and a portion is missing. This table has a few million clones, 80% to 95% appearing once. Donors included only healthy HIV-negative adults lacking recent acute infections or vaccinations. Concerning this clone itself: Its target is not known.

Points from the study as a whole: Sharing across four donors was highest in naive CD4 (roughly 5%) and lowest in memory CD8 (around 0.4%). Blood alone was sampled, and tissue repertoires likely differ.

Trimming took 4 bases from V and 4 from J, leaving 16 bases between them. This CDR3 is 15 amino acids long. Germline V gene lookup returns CDR1 SGDLS and CDR2 YYNGEE. The receptor comes from a man aged 18 to 29 in good health. Some clones in this sample may be carry-over from other donors' samples. The source material was naive CD4+ T cells from PBMCs. Stated subset: CD45RA+ positively selected. The chain uses TRBV9 and TRBJ2-3; possible D gene TRBD2, 5 bases. CDR3 region: CASSSSGEYADTQYF. The CDR3 region has the DNA TGTGCCAGCAGCTCTAGTGGGGAGTACGCAGATACGCAGTATTTT.